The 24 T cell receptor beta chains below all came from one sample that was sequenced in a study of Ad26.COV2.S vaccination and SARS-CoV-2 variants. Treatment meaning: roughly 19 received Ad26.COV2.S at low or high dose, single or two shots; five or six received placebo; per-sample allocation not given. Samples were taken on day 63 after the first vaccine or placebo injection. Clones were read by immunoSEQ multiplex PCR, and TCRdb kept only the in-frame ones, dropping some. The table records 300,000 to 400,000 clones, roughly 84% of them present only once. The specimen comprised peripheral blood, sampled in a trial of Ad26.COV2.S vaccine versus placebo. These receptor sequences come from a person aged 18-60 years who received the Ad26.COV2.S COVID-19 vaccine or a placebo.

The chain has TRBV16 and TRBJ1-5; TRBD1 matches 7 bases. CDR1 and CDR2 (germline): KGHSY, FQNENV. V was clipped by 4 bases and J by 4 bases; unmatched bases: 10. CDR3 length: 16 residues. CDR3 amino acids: CASSLYSGQRNQPQHF. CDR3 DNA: TGTGCCAGCAGCCTATACTCGGGACAGCGAAATCAGCCCCAGCATTTT.

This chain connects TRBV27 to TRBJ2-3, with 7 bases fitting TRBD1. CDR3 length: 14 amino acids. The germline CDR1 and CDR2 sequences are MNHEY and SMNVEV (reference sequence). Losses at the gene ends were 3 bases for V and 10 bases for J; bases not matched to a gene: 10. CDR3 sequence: CASSLGTQGWAQYF. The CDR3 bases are TGTGCCAGCAGTTTGGGCACACAGGGGTGGGCGCAGTATTTT.

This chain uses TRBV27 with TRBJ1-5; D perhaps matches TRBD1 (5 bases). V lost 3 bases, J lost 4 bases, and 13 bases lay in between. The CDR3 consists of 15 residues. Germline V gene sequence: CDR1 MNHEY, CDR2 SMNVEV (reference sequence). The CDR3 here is CASSLEGLLNQPQHF. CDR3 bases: TGTGCCAGCAGTTTGGAGGGGCTTTTGAATCAGCCCCAGCATTTT.

The CDR3 spells CAWSVNQGETQYF. CDR3 bases: TGTGCCTGGAGTGTTAACCAGGGGGAGACCCAGTACTTC. This chain uses TRBV30 with TRBJ2-5; D is possibly TRBD1 (6 bases). This CDR3 region has 13 residues. V gave up 0 bases and J gave up 5 bases, with 10 bases separating them. CDR1 is GTSNPN and CDR2 is SVGIG in the germline V gene (reference sequence).

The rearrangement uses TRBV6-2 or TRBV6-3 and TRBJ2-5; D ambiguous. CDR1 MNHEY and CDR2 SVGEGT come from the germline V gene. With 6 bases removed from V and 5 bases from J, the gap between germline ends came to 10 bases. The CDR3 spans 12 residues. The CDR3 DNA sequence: TGTGCCAGCAGCCCCCTCAGCGAGACCCAGTACTTC. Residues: CASSPLSETQYF.

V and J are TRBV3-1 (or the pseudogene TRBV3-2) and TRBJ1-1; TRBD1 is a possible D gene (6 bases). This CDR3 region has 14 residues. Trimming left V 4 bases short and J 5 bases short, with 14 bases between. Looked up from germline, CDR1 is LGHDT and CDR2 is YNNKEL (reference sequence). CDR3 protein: CASSLGGGRTEAFF. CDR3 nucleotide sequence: TGTGCCAGCAGCCTTGGGGGGGGCCGGACTGAAGCTTTCTTT.

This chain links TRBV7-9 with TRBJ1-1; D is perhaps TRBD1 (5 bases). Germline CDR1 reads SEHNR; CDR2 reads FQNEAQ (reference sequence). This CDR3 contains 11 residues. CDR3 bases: TGTGCGAGCGAAGGGGTAACTGAAGCTTTCTTT. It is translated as CASEGVTEAFF.

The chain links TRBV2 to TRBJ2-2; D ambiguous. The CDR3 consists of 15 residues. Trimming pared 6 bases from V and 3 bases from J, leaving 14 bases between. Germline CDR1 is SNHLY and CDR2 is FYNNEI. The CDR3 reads CASSRVLMDTGELFF. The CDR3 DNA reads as TGTGCCAGCAGCCGTGTTTTAATGGACACCGGGGAGCTGTTTTTT.

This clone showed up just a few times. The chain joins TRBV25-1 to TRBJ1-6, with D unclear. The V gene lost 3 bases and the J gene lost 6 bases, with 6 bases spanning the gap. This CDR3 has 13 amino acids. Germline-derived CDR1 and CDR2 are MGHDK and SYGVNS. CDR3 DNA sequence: TGTGCCAGCAGTGACGCCCGTAATTCACCCCTCCACTTT. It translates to CASSDARNSPLHF. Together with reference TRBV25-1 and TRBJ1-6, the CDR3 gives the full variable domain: EADIYQTPRYLVIGTGKKITLECSQTMGHDKMYWYQQDPGMELHLIHYSYGVNSTEKGDLSSESTVSRIRTEHFPLTLESARPSHTSQYLCASSDARNSPLHFGNGTRLTVT.

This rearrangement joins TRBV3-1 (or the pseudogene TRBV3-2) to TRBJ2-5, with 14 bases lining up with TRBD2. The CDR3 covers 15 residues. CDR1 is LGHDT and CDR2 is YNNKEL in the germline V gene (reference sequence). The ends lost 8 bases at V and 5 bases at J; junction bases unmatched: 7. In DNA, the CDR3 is TGTGCCAGCGGGACTAGCGGGAGTATACGGGAGACCCAGTACTTC. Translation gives CASGTSGSIRETQYF.

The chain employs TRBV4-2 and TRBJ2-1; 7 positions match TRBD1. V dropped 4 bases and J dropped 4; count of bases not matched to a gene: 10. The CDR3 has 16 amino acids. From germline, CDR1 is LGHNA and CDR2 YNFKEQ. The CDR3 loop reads CASSPDRVGAYNEQFF. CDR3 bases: TGTGCCAGCAGCCCAGACAGGGTAGGGGCTTACAATGAGCAGTTCTTC.

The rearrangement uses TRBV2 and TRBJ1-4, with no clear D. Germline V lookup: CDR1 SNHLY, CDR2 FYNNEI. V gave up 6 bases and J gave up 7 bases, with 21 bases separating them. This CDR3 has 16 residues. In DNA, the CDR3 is TGTGCCAGCAGCGCCAAGGAAACCCGAAGTCGTGAAAAACTGTTTTTT. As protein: CASSAKETRSREKLFF.

The CDR3 DNA reads TGTGCCAGCAGCTTGGAGCTAGCGGACAACAATGAGCAGTTCTTC. Amino acids: CASSLELADNNEQFF. V and J are TRBV7-2 and TRBJ2-1, with 7 bases aligning to TRBD2. Unmatched junction bases numbered 7, after V lost 3 bases and J lost 5 bases. CDR1 is SGHTA and CDR2 is FQGNSA in the germline V gene. This CDR3 has 15 residues. Filled out from reference TRBV7-2 and TRBJ2-1, the complete variable domain reads GAGVSQSPSNKVTEKGKDVELRCDPISGHTALYWYRQSLGQGLEFLIYFQGNSAPDKSGLPSDRFSAERTGGSVSTLTIQRTQQEDSAVYLCASSLELADNNEQFFGPGTRLTVL.

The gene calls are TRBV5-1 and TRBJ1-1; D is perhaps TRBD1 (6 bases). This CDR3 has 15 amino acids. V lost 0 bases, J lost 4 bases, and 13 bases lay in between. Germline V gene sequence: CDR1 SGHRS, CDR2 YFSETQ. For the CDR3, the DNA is TGCGCCAGCAGCTTGGAAGGGGGGAGGACCACTGAAGCTTTCTTT. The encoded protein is CASSLEGGRTTEAFF.

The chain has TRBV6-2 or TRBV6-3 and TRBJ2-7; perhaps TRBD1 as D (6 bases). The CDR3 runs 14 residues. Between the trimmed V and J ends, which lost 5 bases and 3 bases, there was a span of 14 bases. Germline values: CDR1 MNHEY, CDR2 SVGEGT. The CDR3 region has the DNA TGTGCCAGCAGTGTCCCGGGGACAATCTACGAGCAGTACTTC. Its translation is CASSVPGTIYEQYF.

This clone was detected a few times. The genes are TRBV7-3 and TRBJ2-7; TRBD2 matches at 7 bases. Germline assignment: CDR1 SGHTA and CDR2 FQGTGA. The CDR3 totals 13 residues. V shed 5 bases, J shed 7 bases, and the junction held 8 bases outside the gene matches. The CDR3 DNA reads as TGTGCCAGCAGCCTTGAGCGGGGACTAGAGCAGTACTTC. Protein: CASSLERGLEQYF.

CDR3 DNA sequence: TGTGCCAGCAGCTTGTGGGGCCCCCGTAGCACAGATACGCAGTATTTT. Its translation: CASSLWGPRSTDTQYF. The chain uses TRBV5-4 and TRBJ2-3; possible D gene TRBD1, 5 bases. This CDR3 is built from 16 residues. Germline V gene lookup returns CDR1 SGHNT and CDR2 YYREEE (reference sequence). Trimming removed 1 base at V and 0 bases at J, with 12 bases between. Full variable domain (outside the CDR3, taken from reference TRBV5-4 and TRBJ2-3): ETGVTQSPTHLIKTRGQQVTLRCSSQSGHNTVSWYQQALGQGPQFIFQYYREEENGRGNFPPRFSGLQFPNYSSELNVNALELDDSALYLCASSLWGPRSTDTQYFGPGTRLTVL.

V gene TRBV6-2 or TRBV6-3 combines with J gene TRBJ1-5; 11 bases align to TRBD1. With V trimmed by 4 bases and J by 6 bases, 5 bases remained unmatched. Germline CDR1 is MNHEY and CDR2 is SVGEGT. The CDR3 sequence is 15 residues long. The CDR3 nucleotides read TGTGCCAGCAGTTTCCGGGGACAGGGGGGTCAGCCCCAGCATTTT. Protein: CASSFRGQGGQPQHF.

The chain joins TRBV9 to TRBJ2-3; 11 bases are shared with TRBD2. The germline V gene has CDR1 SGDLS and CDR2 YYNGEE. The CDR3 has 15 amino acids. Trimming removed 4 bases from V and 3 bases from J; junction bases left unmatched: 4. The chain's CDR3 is CASSFTSGGTDTQYF. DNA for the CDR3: TGTGCCAGCAGCTTTACTAGCGGGGGTACAGATACGCAGTATTTT.

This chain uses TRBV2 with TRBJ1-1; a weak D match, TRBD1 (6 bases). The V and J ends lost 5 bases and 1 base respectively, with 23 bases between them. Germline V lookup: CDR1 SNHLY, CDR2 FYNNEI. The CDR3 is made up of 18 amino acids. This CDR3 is CASSRRTGTPTTNTEAFF. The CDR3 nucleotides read TGTGCCAGCAGTCGAAGGACCGGGACACCTACCACGAACACTGAAGCTTTCTTT.

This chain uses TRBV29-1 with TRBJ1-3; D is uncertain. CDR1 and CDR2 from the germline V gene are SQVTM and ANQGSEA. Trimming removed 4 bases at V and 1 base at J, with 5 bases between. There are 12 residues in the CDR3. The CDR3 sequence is CSVALSGNTIYF. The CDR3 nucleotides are TGCAGCGTTGCGTTGTCTGGAAACACCATATATTTT.

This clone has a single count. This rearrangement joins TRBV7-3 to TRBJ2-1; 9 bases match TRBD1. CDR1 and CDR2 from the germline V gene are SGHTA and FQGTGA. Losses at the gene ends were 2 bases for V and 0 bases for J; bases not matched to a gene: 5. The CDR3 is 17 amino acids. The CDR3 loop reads CASSLDRGDSSYNEQFF. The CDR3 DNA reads TGTGCCAGCAGCTTAGACAGGGGGGACAGCTCCTACAATGAGCAGTTCTTC.

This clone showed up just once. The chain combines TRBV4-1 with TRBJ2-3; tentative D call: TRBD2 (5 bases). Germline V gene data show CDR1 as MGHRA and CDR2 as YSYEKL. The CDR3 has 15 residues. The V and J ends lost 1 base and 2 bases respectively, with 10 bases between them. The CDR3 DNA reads TGCGCCAGCAGCCAAGCGAGGGAATTCACAGATACGCAGTATTTT. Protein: CASSQAREFTDTQYF.

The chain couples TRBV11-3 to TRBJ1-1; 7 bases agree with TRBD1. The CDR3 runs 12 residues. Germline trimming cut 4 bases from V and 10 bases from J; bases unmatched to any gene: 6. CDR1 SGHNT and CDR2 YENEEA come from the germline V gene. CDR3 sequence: CASSSTGAAAFF. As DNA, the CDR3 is TGTGCCAGCAGCTCAACAGGGGCTGCAGCTTTCTTT.